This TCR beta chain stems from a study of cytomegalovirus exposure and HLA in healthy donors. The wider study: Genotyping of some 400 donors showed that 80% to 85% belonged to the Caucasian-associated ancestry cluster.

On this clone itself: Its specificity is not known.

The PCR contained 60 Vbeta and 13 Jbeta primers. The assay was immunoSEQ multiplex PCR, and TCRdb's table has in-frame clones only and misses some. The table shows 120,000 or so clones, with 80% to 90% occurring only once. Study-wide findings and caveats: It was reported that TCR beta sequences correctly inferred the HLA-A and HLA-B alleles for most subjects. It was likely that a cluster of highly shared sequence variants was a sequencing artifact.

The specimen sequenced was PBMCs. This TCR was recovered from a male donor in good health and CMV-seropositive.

CDR3 DNA sequence: TGTGCCAGCAGCCTCGCCGAGCGGCACACCGGGGAGCTGTTTTTT. It translates to CASSLAERHTGELFF. J is TRBJ2-2 and V is TRBV11-2; the D gene is possibly TRBD2 (5 bases). Germline loops: CDR1 SGHAT, CDR2 FQNNGV. V was cut by 5 bases and J by 3 bases, with 13 bases left in between. The CDR3 is 15 amino acids.